The present T cell receptor beta chain was sequenced within a study of response to subunit inactivated influenza vaccine. In its sample, this clonotype was seen many times. Its antigen is undetermined. MiXCR, applied by TCRdb to the RT-PCR reads, yields one record per CDR3 protein. The table records about 160,000 distinct CDR3 sequences, roughly 10% of them present only once. Study results and limitations: Seasonal influenza vaccination, on each occasion, was suggested by the authors to recruit few new T cells.

This CDR3 spans 15 amino acids. The germline V gene encodes CDR1 DFQATT and CDR2 SNEGSKA (reference sequence). Deletions cut 0 bases from V and 0 bases from J, with 9 bases between. The chain combines TRBV20-1 with TRBJ2-1, with D perhaps matching TRBD1 (5 bases). The sample in question was non-naive T cells sorted from PBMCs, obtained 45 days after vaccination. This sequence originates from a man aged 50 to 60 who received an inactivated influenza vaccine. The CDR3 reads CSARDGADSYNEQFF. The CDR3 nucleotides read TGCAGTGCTAGAGATGGGGCAGACTCCTACAATGAGCAGTTCTTC.